Sequencing of this TCR beta chain was carried out in a study of identical twins. TCRdb called the 5' RACE reads again in MiXCR, with one record for every CDR3 protein. Here the sample spans about 200,000 distinct CDR3 sequences, approximately 15% being singletons. In germline, CDR1 is MNHEY, CDR2 SMNVEV (reference sequence). With 5 bases clipped from V and 6 bases from J, the junction kept 2 bases outside the gene matches. This CDR3 has 12 amino acids. Another study also made use of these data, one on T cells expressing NK-cell markers.

The chain carries TRBV27 and TRBJ2-7, with 9 bases lining up with TRBD2. The sequenced sample was CD8+ T cells sorted from blood. The sequence was obtained from a young woman in good health. DNA for the CDR3: TGTGCCAGCAGTGCGGGGGGGTCCGAGCAGTACTTC. Translation: CASSAGGSEQYF.